This T cell receptor beta chain was recovered during a study of cytomegalovirus exposure and HLA in healthy donors. PCR was performed using 60 Vbeta and 13 Jbeta primers. Sequenced by immunoSEQ multiplex PCR; TCRdb stores in-frame clones only, minus some. The repertoire holds tens of thousands of clones, with 62% as singletons. Germline CDR1 reads SGHRS; CDR2 reads YFSETQ. With V trimmed by 3 bases and J by 0 bases, 3 bases remained unmatched. This CDR3 comprises 16 residues. The rearrangement uses TRBV5-1 and TRBJ1-1, with 12 bases lining up with TRBD1. The receptor's source is a male donor in good health and CMV-seropositive. Material for sequencing was PBMCs. The CDR3 region is CASSYGTGGMNTEAFF. The CDR3 DNA follows: TGCGCCAGCAGCTACGGGACAGGGGGCATGAACACTGAAGCTTTCTTT.